A selection of T cell receptor beta chains follows, all from one sample in a study of T cell responses to AZD1222 COVID-19 vaccine. Produced via immunoSEQ multiplex PCR; TCRdb's table is partial and in-frame only. The profile shows under 200,000 clones, 94% of them singletons. Sample: peripheral blood, taken on day 0 of AZD1222 vaccination. The receptor source for this set is an adult in good health. CDR3s include the opening cysteine and the closing phenylalanine or tryptophan. A D gene is named only where the DNA matches it firmly. Clone size appears in some rows only: once, few, many, or a class for an expanded clone.

d_gene: -
j_gene: TRBJ2-5
v_gene: TRBV2
abundance: -
CDR3aa: CASTGEETQYF
CDR3nt: TGTGCCAGCACGGGGGAAGAGACCCAGTACTTC

d_gene: -
j_gene: TRBJ1-6
v_gene: TRBV4-2
abundance: -
CDR3aa: CASSQDAGLSPLHF
CDR3nt: TGTGCCAGCAGCCAAGATGCGGGTCTGTCACCCCTCCACTTT

d_gene: -
j_gene: TRBJ2-1
v_gene: TRBV28
abundance: -
CDR3aa: CASSFLSASANNEQFF
CDR3nt: TGTGCCAGCAGTTTCTTATCGGCTAGCGCCAACAATGAGCAGTTCTTC

d_gene: -
j_gene: TRBJ2-5
v_gene: TRBV27
abundance: -
CDR3aa: CASAKETQYF
CDR3nt: TGTGCCAGCGCAAAAGAGACCCAGTACTTC

d_gene: -
j_gene: TRBJ2-1
v_gene: TRBV12-5
abundance: -
CDR3aa: CASGLVLGTPSYNEQFF
CDR3nt: TGTGCTAGTGGTTTGGTACTCGGGACACCGTCCTACAATGAGCAGTTCTTC

d_gene: -
j_gene: TRBJ2-7
v_gene: TRBV29-1
abundance: -
CDR3aa: CSVAWGRVGYEQYF
CDR3nt: TGCAGCGTTGCCTGGGGGCGCGTTGGGTACGAGCAGTACTTC

d_gene: TRBD2
j_gene: TRBJ2-3
v_gene: TRBV4-3
abundance: -
CDR3aa: CASSQDSSGSTDTQYF
CDR3nt: TGCGCCAGCAGCCAAGATTCTAGCGGGAGTACAGATACGCAGTATTTT

d_gene: -
j_gene: TRBJ2-7
v_gene: TRBV28
abundance: -
CDR3aa: CASSSYVRRKKSYEQYF
CDR3nt: TGTGCCAGCAGTTCTTATGTGCGACGGAAGAAAAGCTACGAGCAGTACTTC

d_gene: TRBD1
j_gene: TRBJ1-2
v_gene: TRBV2
abundance: -
CDR3aa: CASTRQGGYGYTF
CDR3nt: TGTGCCAGCACCCGACAGGGGGGCTATGGCTACACCTTC

d_gene: -
j_gene: TRBJ1-2
v_gene: TRBV6-4
abundance: -
CDR3aa: CARLDRNYGYTF
CDR3nt: TGTGCCAGGCTCGACCGGAACTATGGCTACACCTTC

d_gene: -
j_gene: TRBJ1-5
v_gene: TRBV27
abundance: few
CDR3aa: CASSFQGHQPQHF
CDR3nt: TGTGCCAGCAGTTTCCAGGGGCATCAGCCCCAGCATTTT

d_gene: TRBD2
j_gene: TRBJ2-5
v_gene: TRBV5-6
abundance: -
CDR3aa: CASSEGTSLTSQYF
CDR3nt: TGTGCCAGCAGCGAGGGGACTAGTTTGACGTCCCAGTACTTC

d_gene: -
j_gene: TRBJ2-7
v_gene: TRBV7-8
abundance: -
CDR3aa: CASSLTGTSYEQYF
CDR3nt: TGTGCCAGCAGCCTAACCGGTACATCCTACGAGCAGTACTTC

d_gene: TRBD1
j_gene: TRBJ2-1
v_gene: TRBV7-9
abundance: once
CDR3aa: CASSLDRVHNEQFF
CDR3nt: TGTGCCAGCAGCCTCGACAGGGTCCACAATGAGCAGTTCTTC

d_gene: -
j_gene: TRBJ1-4
v_gene: TRBV24-1
abundance: -
CDR3aa: CATSDRSRDNEKLFF
CDR3nt: TGTGCCACCAGTGACCGCTCGCGGGACAATGAAAAACTGTTTTTT

d_gene: TRBD2
j_gene: TRBJ2-1
v_gene: TRBV30
abundance: -
CDR3aa: CAWDPGLAYEQFF
CDR3nt: TGTGCCTGGGATCCGGGACTAGCGTACGAGCAGTTCTTC

d_gene: TRBD1
j_gene: TRBJ2-7
v_gene: TRBV18
abundance: -
CDR3aa: CASSPLPGGSDEQYF
CDR3nt: TGTGCCAGCTCACCACTTCCAGGGGGCAGCGACGAGCAGTACTTC

d_gene: -
j_gene: TRBJ1-4
v_gene: TRBV19
abundance: -
CDR3aa: CASSMVEGSTNEKLFF
CDR3nt: TGTGCCAGTAGTATGGTTGAGGGATCAACTAATGAAAAACTGTTTTTT

d_gene: TRBD1
j_gene: TRBJ2-7
v_gene: TRBV5-1
abundance: -
CDR3aa: CASSQGGTGQYEQYF
CDR3nt: TGCGCCAGCAGCCAGGGGGGGACAGGGCAATACGAGCAGTACTTC

d_gene: -
j_gene: TRBJ2-1
v_gene: TRBV12-1
abundance: -
CDR3aa: CASSFVPSTIYNEQFF
CDR3nt: TGTGCCAGCAGCTTTGTTCCCAGCACGATTTACAATGAGCAGTTCTTC

d_gene: TRBD1
j_gene: TRBJ1-1
v_gene: TRBV3-1/TRBV3-2
abundance: -
CDR3aa: CASSLRTGLGTEAFF
CDR3nt: TGTGCCAGCAGTTTAAGGACAGGGCTAGGCACTGAAGCTTTCTTT

d_gene: -
j_gene: TRBJ2-1
v_gene: TRBV11-1
abundance: -
CDR3aa: CASSSEGEQFF
CDR3nt: TGTGCCAGCAGCTCGGAGGGTGAGCAGTTCTTC

d_gene: TRBD2
j_gene: TRBJ2-1
v_gene: TRBV11-1
abundance: -
CDR3aa: CASSVPGGGPGEQFF
CDR3nt: TGTGCCAGCAGCGTCCCGGGCGGGGGTCCCGGAGAGCAGTTCTTC

d_gene: TRBD1
j_gene: TRBJ1-3
v_gene: TRBV19
abundance: many
CDR3aa: CASSGTGLSGNTIYF
CDR3nt: TGTGCCAGTAGTGGGACAGGACTCTCTGGAAACACCATATATTTT

d_gene: -
j_gene: TRBJ1-3
v_gene: TRBV5-1
abundance: -
CDR3aa: CASSPSASSGNTIYF
CDR3nt: TGCGCCAGCAGCCCGAGCGCTAGCTCTGGAAACACCATATATTTT

d_gene: -
j_gene: TRBJ1-5
v_gene: TRBV6-6
abundance: once
CDR3aa: CASSYSRGFLGQPQHF
CDR3nt: TGTGCCAGCAGTTACTCGAGGGGGTTCCTCGGGCAGCCCCAGCATTTT

d_gene: -
j_gene: TRBJ1-2
v_gene: TRBV6-5
abundance: -
CDR3aa: CASSYSETFYGYTF
CDR3nt: TGTGCCAGCAGTTACTCGGAGACCTTCTATGGCTACACCTTC

d_gene: -
j_gene: TRBJ2-5
v_gene: TRBV30
abundance: -
CDR3aa: CAWSVAFQETQYF
CDR3nt: TGTGCCTGGAGTGTAGCGTTCCAAGAGACCCAGTACTTC

d_gene: TRBD1
j_gene: TRBJ2-5
v_gene: TRBV7-9
abundance: -
CDR3aa: CASSPGQPQETQYF
CDR3nt: TGTGCCAGCAGCCCGGGACAGCCTCAAGAGACCCAGTACTTC

d_gene: -
j_gene: TRBJ2-5
v_gene: TRBV3-1/TRBV3-2
abundance: once
CDR3aa: CASSQDGLGRETQYF
CDR3nt: TGTGCCAGCAGCCAAGACGGCTTAGGGAGGGAGACCCAGTACTTC

d_gene: -
j_gene: TRBJ1-2
v_gene: TRBV28
abundance: -
CDR3aa: CASSPRVGYTF
CDR3nt: TGTGCCAGCAGTCCCCGGGTTGGCTACACCTTC